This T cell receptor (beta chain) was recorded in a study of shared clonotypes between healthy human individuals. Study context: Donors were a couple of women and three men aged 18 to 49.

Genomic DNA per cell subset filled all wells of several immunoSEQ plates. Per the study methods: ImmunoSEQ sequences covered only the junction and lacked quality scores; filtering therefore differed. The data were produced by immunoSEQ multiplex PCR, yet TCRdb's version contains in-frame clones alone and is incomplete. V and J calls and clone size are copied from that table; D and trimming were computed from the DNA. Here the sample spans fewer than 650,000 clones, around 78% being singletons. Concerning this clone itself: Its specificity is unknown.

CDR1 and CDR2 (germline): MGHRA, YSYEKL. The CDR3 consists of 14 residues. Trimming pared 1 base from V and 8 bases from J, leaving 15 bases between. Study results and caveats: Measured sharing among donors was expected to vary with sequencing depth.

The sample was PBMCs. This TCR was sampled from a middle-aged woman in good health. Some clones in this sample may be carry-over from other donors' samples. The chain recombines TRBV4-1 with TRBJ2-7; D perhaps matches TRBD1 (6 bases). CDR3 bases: TGCGCCAGCAGCCAAGCACTGGGACAACTCAAGCAGTACTTC. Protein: CASSQALGQLKQYF.